This T cell receptor (beta chain) was sequenced in a study of spatial heterogeneity in lung cancer. In the study overall: Sequenced follow-up PBMC samples came a median of around 26 months after resection, where available. Unique TCR and UMI combinations averaged more than ten appearances each in raw reads.

Time point defined: blood at routine non-recurrence follow-up after resection. The length of the CDR3 is 15 residues. With 5 bases removed from V and 7 bases from J, the gap between germline ends came to 19 bases. CDR1 is LNHDA and CDR2 is SQIVND in the germline V gene (reference sequence). Study results and caveats: Whereas they appeared in blood less at follow-up, ubiquitous expanded tumor TCRs appeared there more at resection.

As regards this clonotype: Its antigen is not known.

From the 5' RACE reads, TCRdb called clonotypes with MiXCR, one entry per CDR3 protein. The table shows under 150,000 distinct CDR3 sequences, with 9.5% to 14% occurring only once. The chain links TRBV19 to TRBJ2-3; maybe TRBD1 (5 bases). This specimen consisted of PBMCs, obtained at follow-up. This TCR was recovered from a female donor with early-stage non-small cell lung cancer. The CDR3 DNA reads TGTGCCAGTAGTGACTTCGCGGCTGGACATTATACGCAGTATTTT. Its translation is CASSDFAAGHYTQYF.